A selection of T cell receptor beta chains follows, all from one sample in a study of cytomegalovirus exposure and HLA in healthy donors. Clones were read by immunoSEQ multiplex PCR, and TCRdb kept only the in-frame ones, dropping some. Found here are 150,000 to 160,000 clones, about 86% of them singletons; the top ten hold about 1.9%. Sequencing was done on a sample of PBMCs. The receptors derive from a human donor in good health. CDR3s include the opening cysteine and the closing phenylalanine or tryptophan. Each record gives: J gene, D gene, V gene, CDR3 DNA, CDR3 protein. D genes are given only for firm matches.

>TRBJ2-7|TRBD1|TRBV6-4
TGTGCCAGCAGTGGGATTTGGAAAGGACAGGGCATCTACGAGCAGTACTTC
CASSGIWKGQGIYEQYF
>TRBJ2-5|NA|TRBV5-4
TGTGCCAGCACCCTGAAGATCGGTACAGGAGAGACCCAGTACTTC
CASTLKIGTGETQYF
>TRBJ2-7|TRBD2|TRBV11-2
TGTGCCAGCAGCACAACTAGCGGGAGGGGCCACGAGCAGTACTTC
CASSTTSGRGHEQYF
>TRBJ2-1|NA|TRBV5-4
TGTGCCAGCAGCTTTTTAGTGAGCGAGCAGTTCTTC
CASSFLVSEQFF
>TRBJ1-2|NA|TRBV7-9
TGTGCCAGCAGCCTGGGGACTGGAAACTATGGCTACACCTTC
CASSLGTGNYGYTF
>TRBJ2-7|TRBD2|TRBV4-3
TGCGCCAGCAGCCAAGGGTTAGTTGGACTAGGGGCCGAGGAGCAGTACTTC
CASSQGLVGLGAEEQYF
>TRBJ2-7|TRBD2|TRBV11-2
TGTGCCAGCAGCCTCGGACTAGCGGGAGATATCTACGAGCAGTACTTC
CASSLGLAGDIYEQYF
>TRBJ2-5|NA|TRBV29-1
TGCAGCGTTCGCCTGAGCGAGACCCAGTACTTC
CSVRLSETQYF
>TRBJ2-3|TRBD2|TRBV5-1
TGCGCCAGCAGCTTTTTTAGCGGGAGAGTAGATACGCAGTATTTT
CASSFFSGRVDTQYF
>TRBJ2-1|TRBD2|TRBV5-1
TGCGCCAGCAGCCCCTGGACTAGCGGGAGTTTATGGTTCTTC
CASSPWTSGSLWFF
>TRBJ2-5|NA|TRBV11-2
TGTGCCAGCAGCTTAAGCAACAGCAAAGCAGAGACCCAGTACTTC
CASSLSNSKAETQYF
>TRBJ2-1|TRBD2|TRBV28
TGTGCCAGCACCTCTCGGACTAGCGCACACAATGAGCAGTTCTTC
CASTSRTSAHNEQFF
>TRBJ2-5|TRBD1|TRBV6-6
TGTGCCAGCAGTTACTTGAAGACCAGGGGGCAAGAGACCCAGTACTTC
CASSYLKTRGQETQYF